The clone carrying this TCR beta chain occurred once. One junction end disagrees with the germline gene, perhaps due to a read error. The data belong to a study of T cells in Graves' hyperthyroidism and ophthalmopathy. Whole-study context: Peripheral blood was obtained at initial diagnosis, preceding any treatment.

This CDR3 comprises 17 residues. Germline values: CDR1 MDHEN, CDR2 SYDVKM. Aged 18 to 65, the patients had hyperthyroidism that was newly diagnosed and had lasted under 2 months. In making diagnoses, clinical symptoms, serum thyroxine and TRAb, thyroid ultrasound and orbital computed tomography were all used. Fresh peripheral blood, 8 to 10 ml of it, supplied the PBMCs. From RNA transcripts, TCR beta CDR3 regions were amplified. The TCR CDR3 was amplified in a first-round RT-PCR using the HTBI primer set. MiXCR was run by TCRdb on the multiplex PCR reads, yielding one entry per CDR3 protein. The sample shows around 690,000 distinct CDR3 sequences, 17% of them seen only once.

V and J are TRBV28 and TRBJ2-1; TRBD2 agrees at 14 bases. This receptor was taken from a man in his fifties or sixties with Graves' hyperthyroidism. Sequencing used blood. The CDR3 nucleotides read TGTGCCAGCAGGGGGACTAGCGGGAGCCTCTCCCACAATGAGCAGTTCTTC. It is translated as CASRGTSGSLSHNEQFF.